One and the same sample provided the 29 T cell receptor beta chains below, sequenced in a study of T cell responses to AZD1222 COVID-19 vaccine. The method was immunoSEQ multiplex PCR; TCRdb's version includes in-frame clones alone and lacks a portion of them. The table includes roughly 100,000 clones, around 90% detected once. The sequences come from peripheral blood, collected on day 0 of AZD1222 vaccination. The receptor source for this set is an adult in good health.

V usage is TRBV18 and J usage is TRBJ1-6; no clear D gene. Trimming took off 2 bases at V and 4 bases at J, with 0 bases between the two ends. Germline V gene data show CDR1 as KGHSH and CDR2 as LQKENI. This CDR3 comprises 12 residues. CDR3 loop: CASSPYNSPLHF. CDR3 nucleotides: TGTGCCAGCTCACCATATAATTCACCCCTCCACTTT.

The chain joins TRBV19 to TRBJ2-3, with 7 bases lining up with TRBD2. V gave up 6 bases and J gave up 0 bases; unmatched junction bases: 0. CDR1 and CDR2 (germline): LNHDA, SQIVND (reference sequence). The CDR3 spans 13 residues. The CDR3 protein is CASRLASTDTQYF. The CDR3 nucleotides are TGTGCCAGTAGACTAGCGAGCACAGATACGCAGTATTTT.

This clone was detected only a few times. This rearrangement joins TRBV7-2 to TRBJ2-7; 7 positions agree with TRBD2. CDR1 and CDR2 (germline): SGHTA, FQGNSA. J was trimmed by 6 bases and V by 2 bases; bases with no gene match: 16. The CDR3 extends over 17 amino acids. The CDR3 here is CASSLLGGRAGSTEQYF. Here the CDR3 DNA reads TGTGCCAGCAGCTTATTGGGCGGGAGAGCCGGGTCAACCGAGCAGTACTTC. Full variable domain (remainder filled in from reference TRBV7-2 and TRBJ2-7): GAGVSQSPSNKVTEKGKDVELRCDPISGHTALYWYRQSLGQGLEFLIYFQGNSAPDKSGLPSDRFSAERTGGSVSTLTIQRTQQEDSAVYLCASSLLGGRAGSTEQYFGPGTRLTVT.

CDR3 nucleotide sequence: TGTGCCAGCAGTGAAGTGAGGGAACAGAACGAAGCTTTCTTT. This sequence encodes CASSEVREQNEAFF. This chain joins TRBV6-1 and TRBJ1-1; D is unclear. V lost 1 base, J lost 8 bases, and 14 bases lay in between. The CDR3 loop spans 14 amino acids. Germline V CDR1 and CDR2: MNHNS, SASEGT.

V usage is TRBV28 and J usage is TRBJ1-1; possibly TRBD1 for D (6 bases). This CDR3 contains 17 residues. V was cut by 1 base and J by 1 base, with 16 bases left in between. Germline CDR1 is MDHEN and CDR2 is SYDVKM. CDR3 protein: CASSLFSGGRRNTEAFF. For the CDR3, the DNA is TGTGCCAGCAGTTTATTTTCCGGGGGGCGGAGGAACACTGAAGCTTTCTTT.

The rearrangement uses TRBV6-2 or TRBV6-3 and TRBJ1-4; D ambiguous. V dropped 3 bases and J dropped 4 bases, with 12 bases sitting between them. The germline V gene has CDR1 MNHEY and CDR2 SVGEGT. The CDR3 length is 15 residues. The CDR3 DNA reads TGTGCCAGCAGTTATCTACAAGGGAGTAATGAAAAACTGTTTTTT. It yields the protein CASSYLQGSNEKLFF.

This chain joins TRBV3-1 (or the pseudogene TRBV3-2) and TRBJ2-7; D perhaps matches TRBD2 (7 bases). Germline V gene sequence: CDR1 LGHDT, CDR2 YNNKEL (reference sequence). The CDR3 is made up of 15 amino acids. V lost 0 bases, J lost 3 bases, and 12 bases lay in between. In DNA, the CDR3 is TGTGCCAGCAGCCAAGATAGGGGGGGGCTCTACGAGCAGTACTTC. Translation: CASSQDRGGLYEQYF.

The chain is built from TRBV5-1 and TRBJ2-3; 8 positions agree with TRBD2. The CDR3 spans 15 residues. The J segment lost 0 bases and the V segment lost 0 bases, leaving 0 bases of the junction unmatched. Germline CDR1 SGHRS, CDR2 YFSETQ. The chain's CDR3 is CASSLASGSTDTQYF. CDR3 coding DNA: TGCGCCAGCAGCTTGGCTAGCGGGAGCACAGATACGCAGTATTTT.

V is TRBV5-8 and J is TRBJ1-5; no reliable D call. The germline CDR1 and CDR2 sequences are SGHTS and YDEGEE. This CDR3 region has 16 residues. The V end lost 4 bases, the J end lost 2 bases, and 16 bases lay between the germline ends. CDR3 loop: CASSQAREARNQPQHF. CDR3 bases: TGTGCCAGCAGCCAGGCAAGGGAGGCCCGCAATCAGCCCCAGCATTTT. Combining the CDR3 with reference TRBV5-8 and TRBJ1-5 gives the whole variable domain EAGVTQSPTHLIKTRGQQATLRCSPISGHTSVYWYQQALGLGLQFLLWYDEGEERNRGNFPPRFSGRQFPNYSSELNVNALELEDSALYLCASSQAREARNQPQHFGDGTRLSIL.

This chain links TRBV28 with TRBJ2-7; D possibly matches TRBD1 or TRBD2 (6 bases each). The germline V gene encodes CDR1 MDHEN and CDR2 SYDVKM. The V end was cut by 7 bases, the J end by 4 bases, with 17 bases between. The CDR3 has 14 amino acids. CDR3 sequence reads: CASKGGPLLYEQYF. CDR3 sequence (DNA): TGTGCCAGCAAGGGGGGTCCCTTACTATACGAGCAGTACTTC.

Notes on this clone: This sample also contains other DNA sequences that code for the same CDR3. The chain links TRBV28 to TRBJ1-2; weak D call: TRBD1 (5 bases). This CDR3 comprises 11 residues. Per the germline V gene, CDR1 is MDHEN and CDR2 is SYDVKM. V was cut by 7 bases and J by 5 bases, with 8 bases left in between. DNA of the CDR3: TGTGCCAGCACGCGGGGGTATGGCTACACCTTC. It encodes CASTRGYGYTF.

About this clone itself: An end of the junction differs from the germline gene, which may be a read error. The chain links TRBV10-1 to TRBJ1-1, with 9 bases matching TRBD1. The germline V gene has CDR1 WNHNN and CDR2 SYGVQD (reference sequence). The CDR3 has 10 amino acids. CDR3 sequence (DNA): TGCGCCAGCATTCCGGGGGACAGGGCCTTT. Translation: CASIPGDRAF.

V gene TRBV11-2 combines with J gene TRBJ1-1; D uncertain. CDR3 length equals 15 residues. V lost 2 bases and J 4 bases, leaving 14 bases between the germline ends. CDR1 is SGHAT and CDR2 is FQNNGV in the germline V gene. The CDR3 region has the DNA TGTGCCAGCAGCTTAAGGGCAGGTCGGGCCACTGAAGCTTTCTTT. Translating gives CASSLRAGRATEAFF.

The chain has TRBV18 and TRBJ2-7; D may be TRBD2 (6 bases). There are 13 residues in the CDR3. With 6 bases removed from V and 2 bases from J, the gap between germline ends came to 11 bases. Germline assignment: CDR1 KGHSH and CDR2 LQKENI. In DNA, the CDR3 is TGTGCCAGCTCTGGGGGGAGCGCCTACGAGCAGTACTTC. As protein: CASSGGSAYEQYF. Full variable domain (rest looked up from reference TRBV18 and TRBJ2-7): NAGVMQNPRHLVRRRGQEARLRCSPMKGHSHVYWYRQLPEEGLKFMVYLQKENIIDESGMPKERFSAEFPKEGPSILRIQQVVRGDSAAYFCASSGGSAYEQYFGPGTRLTVT.

The chain is built from TRBV27 and TRBJ2-7; 8 bases match TRBD1. The V gene end was trimmed by 5 bases and the J gene end by 2 bases; junction bases not matched to a gene: 11. The CDR3 runs 16 residues. CDR1 and CDR2 from the germline V gene are MNHEY and SMNVEV (reference sequence). The CDR3 DNA sequence: TGTGCCAGCAGTGGGGGGACAGGACAGGCGACCTACGAGCAGTACTTC. Translation: CASSGGTGQATYEQYF.

This chain joins TRBV2 and TRBJ2-2, with D perhaps matching TRBD2 (6 bases). The CDR3 loop spans 15 amino acids. V was clipped by 3 bases and J by 1 base, with 9 bases between them. The germline V gene has CDR1 SNHLY and CDR2 FYNNEI. The CDR3: CASSDKRVNTGELFF. CDR3 sequence (DNA): TGTGCCAGCAGTGACAAGCGGGTGAACACCGGGGAGCTGTTTTTT.

This chain joins TRBV12-3 or TRBV12-4 and TRBJ1-2; no firm D call. The CDR3 sequence is 13 residues long. The ends were cut back, 6 bases at V and 5 bases at J, with 13 bases in the middle. The CDR3 spells CASSPRDTYGYTF. The CDR3 region has the DNA TGTGCCAGCAGCCCGAGAGACACTTATGGCTACACCTTC.

The rearrangement links TRBV29-1 to TRBJ1-6; TRBD1 aligns across 7 bases. There are 13 residues in the CDR3. Germline CDR1 and CDR2: SQVTM and ANQGSEA. The V and J ends lost 6 bases and 7 bases, in that order; junction bases with no gene match: 6. The CDR3 sequence is CSVGQYRNSPLHF. The CDR3 bases are TGCAGCGTGGGACAGTACAGGAATTCACCCCTCCACTTT.

V usage is TRBV7-6 and J usage is TRBJ1-1; a weak D match, TRBD1 (6 bases). Germline CDR1 and CDR2: SGHVS and FNYEAQ. CDR3 length: 14 amino acids. V was pared by 6 bases and J by 0 bases, with 11 bases between. In DNA, the CDR3 is TGTGCCAGCAGACCAACAGGGCTGAACACTGAAGCTTTCTTT. Its translation is CASRPTGLNTEAFF.

V gene TRBV7-9 combines with J gene TRBJ2-3, with D maybe TRBD1 (6 bases). This CDR3 has 17 amino acids. CDR1 is SEHNR, CDR2 FQNEAQ, per germline (reference sequence). Deletions cut 4 bases from V and 3 bases from J, with 20 bases between. The CDR3 region is CASSSPYRVFGTDTQYF. The CDR3 DNA follows: TGTGCCAGCAGCTCACCCTACAGGGTCTTTGGTACAGATACGCAGTATTTT.

The chain employs TRBV28 and TRBJ1-5; tentative D call: TRBD1 (6 bases). The V and J ends lost 3 bases and 9 bases respectively, with 9 bases between them. The V gene's germline CDR1 is MDHEN and CDR2 SYDVKM. The CDR3 has 12 amino acids. CDR3 in amino acids: CASSLTGWPQHF. As DNA, the CDR3 is TGTGCCAGCAGTTTGACAGGTTGGCCCCAGCATTTT.

The chain combines TRBV7-9 with TRBJ1-1; the D gene is possibly TRBD1 (5 bases). Trimming took off 5 bases at V and 7 bases at J, with 8 bases between the two ends. The CDR3 contains 11 residues. From germline, CDR1 is SEHNR and CDR2 FQNEAQ (reference sequence). The CDR3 loop is CASSTQVEAFF. In nucleotides, the CDR3 is TGTGCCAGCAGCACACAGGTTGAAGCTTTCTTT.

The V and J genes are TRBV5-1 and TRBJ2-2, with 8 bases aligning to TRBD1. This CDR3 contains 18 residues. V trimming: 4 bases; J trimming: 6 bases; junction bases outside the gene matches: 17. CDR1 SGHRS and CDR2 YFSETQ come from the germline V gene. CDR3 protein: CASSRLSSGTGLAGELFF. The CDR3 coding sequence is TGCGCCAGCAGCCGTCTATCCTCGGGGACAGGATTGGCCGGGGAGCTGTTTTTT.

The chain couples TRBV7-2 to TRBJ2-5, with 8 bases fitting TRBD2. J was trimmed by 2 bases and V by 3 bases; bases with no gene match: 2. This CDR3 comprises 14 residues. Germline V gene sequence: CDR1 SGHTA, CDR2 FQGNSA. The CDR3 here is CASSFGGAQETQYF. The CDR3 DNA is TGTGCCAGCAGCTTCGGGGGGGCACAAGAGACCCAGTACTTC.

The V and J genes are TRBV28 and TRBJ2-3, with 8 bases identical to TRBD2. This CDR3 has 17 amino acids. Germline CDR1 reads MDHEN; CDR2 reads SYDVKM. The V gene end was trimmed by 4 bases and the J gene end by 0 bases; junction bases not matched to a gene: 9. CDR3 in amino acids: CASSSQVRGGSTDTQYF. The CDR3 nucleotides read TGTGCCAGCAGTTCCCAAGTACGGGGGGGGAGCACAGATACGCAGTATTTT.

The table lists this clone with a few counts. The chain uses TRBV19 and TRBJ1-5; 11 bases match TRBD1. Trimming removed 5 bases from V and 7 bases from J; junction bases left unmatched: 4. Germline V CDR1 and CDR2: LNHDA, SQIVND (reference sequence). The CDR3 spans 14 residues. The CDR3 sequence: CASSRTGGDQPQHF. CDR3 DNA: TGTGCCAGTAGTCGGACAGGGGGCGACCAGCCCCAGCATTTT.

The chain joins TRBV28 to TRBJ2-3; 10 bases map to TRBD1. CDR1 MDHEN and CDR2 SYDVKM come from the germline V gene. The CDR3 is made up of 16 amino acids. The ends lost 5 bases at V and 5 bases at J; junction bases unmatched: 10. CDR3 sequence (DNA): TGTGCCAGCAGTGCGTCCGGGACAGGGGAAAAAGATACGCAGTATTTT. Translating it yields CASSASGTGEKDTQYF. The full variable domain, completed using reference TRBV28 and TRBJ2-3, is DVKVTQSSRYLVKRTGEKVFLECVQDMDHENMFWYRQDPGLGLRLIYFSYDVKMKEKGDIPEGYSVSREKKERFSLILESASTNQTSMYLCASSASGTGEKDTQYFGPGTRLTVL.

The count of this clone is one. This chain links TRBV5-6 with TRBJ2-3; 7 bases fit TRBD1. V was clipped by 2 bases and J by 2 bases; unmatched bases: 5. CDR3 length: 15 residues. Germline CDR1 is SGHDT and CDR2 is YYEEEE. Written as DNA, the CDR3 is TGTGCCAGCAGCTTCAGGGGGACCTTCACAGATACGCAGTATTTT. It specifies CASSFRGTFTDTQYF.

The CDR3 region is CASSRDHNEQFF. The CDR3 DNA is TGTGCCAGCAGCAGGGACCACAATGAGCAGTTCTTC. This chain links TRBV9 with TRBJ2-1; D may be TRBD1 or TRBD2 (5 bases each). Germline V CDR1 and CDR2: SGDLS, YYNGEE. V lost 4 bases and J 5 bases, leaving 7 bases between the germline ends. This CDR3 is built from 12 residues.